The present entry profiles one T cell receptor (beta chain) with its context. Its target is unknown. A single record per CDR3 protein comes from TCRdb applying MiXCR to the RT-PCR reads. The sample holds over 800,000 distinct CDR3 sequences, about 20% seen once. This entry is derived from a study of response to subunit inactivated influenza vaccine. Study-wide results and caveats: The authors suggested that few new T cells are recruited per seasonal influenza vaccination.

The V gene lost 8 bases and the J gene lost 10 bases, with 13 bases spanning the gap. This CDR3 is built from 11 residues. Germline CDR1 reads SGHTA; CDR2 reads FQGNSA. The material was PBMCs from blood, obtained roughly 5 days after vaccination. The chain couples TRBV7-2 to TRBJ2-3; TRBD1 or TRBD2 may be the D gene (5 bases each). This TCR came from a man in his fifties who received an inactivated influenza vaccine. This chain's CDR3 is CASLQVGAQYF. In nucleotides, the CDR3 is TGTGCCAGCCTCCAGGTGGGGGCGCAGTATTTT.